This T cell receptor beta chain was documented in a study of identical twins. This CDR3 spans 12 amino acids. J was trimmed by 8 bases and V by 3 bases; bases with no gene match: 0. The germline gives CDR1 KGHDR, CDR2 SFDVKD. TCRdb independently ran MiXCR on the 5' RACE reads; one entry per CDR3 protein. Of hundreds of thousands of distinct CDR3 sequences in the sample, 21% were seen once. This sample was shared with a second study, whose subject was T cells expressing NK-cell markers. According to that study: Anti-gamma-delta TCR antibody use in several experiments restricted sorting to alpha-beta TCR T cells.

This chain uses TRBV24-1 with TRBJ2-1; TRBD2 matches 7 bases. The specimen sequenced was PBMCs. This clonotype originated in a woman in her late teens or twenties in good health. CDR3 bases: TGTGCCACCAGTGATCGGGGGGATGAGCAGTTCTTC. Translated: CATSDRGDEQFF.